Each of the 23 T cell receptor beta chains below was sequenced from the same sample in a study of multiple sclerosis patients with progressive multifocal leukoencephalopathy. Clones were read by immunoSEQ multiplex PCR, and TCRdb kept only the in-frame ones, dropping some. The table lists about 32,000 clones, almost 95% of them singletons, with less than 2.5% in the top ten. Time point meaning: before natalizumab initiation. What was sequenced was PBMCs. The source is a man aged 30-40 years with multiple sclerosis.

This sequence joins TRBV6-1 and TRBJ2-1, with TRBD1 as a possible D gene (6 bases). Trimming pared 3 bases from V and 4 bases from J, leaving 13 bases between. This CDR3 is built from 15 residues. Germline V gene data show CDR1 as MNHNS and CDR2 as SASEGT. The CDR3 sequence is CASSDLTGSYNEQFF. CDR3 bases: TGTGCCAGCAGTGATTTGACAGGATCTTACAATGAGCAGTTCTTC.

This chain joins TRBV6-5 and TRBJ2-1; D perhaps matches TRBD2 (5 bases). The CDR3 covers 16 residues. The V end was cut by 2 bases, the J end by 6 bases, with 17 bases between. Germline V gene data show CDR1 as MNHEY and CDR2 as SVGAGI. The CDR3 is CASSYKTGYPANEQFF. The CDR3, as DNA: TGTGCCAGCAGTTACAAAACGGGGTACCCGGCCAATGAGCAGTTCTTC.

Points on this clone: The junction departs from the called germline gene at one end, perhaps through a read error. The chain couples TRBV11-3 to TRBJ2-6; tentatively, D is TRBD1 (6 bases). Germline CDR1 is SGHNT and CDR2 is YENEEA. This CDR3 has 18 residues. CDR3 nucleotides: TGTGCCAGCAGCTCCCTCACAGGGTGGGGGTCTGGGGCCAACATCCTGACTTTC. Protein sequence: CASSSLTGWGSGANILTF. Supplemented by reference TRBV11-3 and TRBJ2-6, the full variable domain reads EAGVVQSPRYKIIEKKQPVAFWCNPISGHNTLYWYLQNLGQGPELLIRYENEEAVDDSQLPKDRFSAERLKGVDSTLKIQPAELGDSAVYLCASSSLTGWGSGANILTFGAGSRLTVL.

V is TRBV7-8 and J is TRBJ2-1, with D unclear. Germline lookup yields CDR1 SGHVS and CDR2 FQNEAQ. The CDR3 spans 15 residues. Between the trimmed V and J ends, which lost 4 bases and 0 bases, there was a span of 10 bases. For the CDR3, the DNA is TGTGCCAGCAGCTCTCAACCAGGCTCCTACAATGAGCAGTTCTTC. It codes for CASSSQPGSYNEQFF.

This chain joins TRBV6-6 and TRBJ1-2; 8 nucleotides agree with TRBD1. The length of the CDR3 is 14 residues. In germline, CDR1 is MNHNY, CDR2 SVGAGI (reference sequence). V trimming: 7 bases; J trimming: 7 bases; junction bases outside the gene matches: 11. DNA of the CDR3: TGTGCCAGCATAATTGGGACAGGAGAGAGTGGCTACACCTTC. Protein sequence: CASIIGTGESGYTF.

DNA for the CDR3: TGCGCCAGCAGCCAAGGGCTAGCGGGAGCCTACGAGCAGTACTTC. As protein: CASSQGLAGAYEQYF. The chain uses TRBV4-1 and TRBJ2-7; 10 positions match TRBD2. V lost 1 base and J lost 2; bases outside the gene matches: 2. Germline loops: CDR1 MGHRA, CDR2 YSYEKL. The CDR3 covers 15 residues.

The CDR3 loop is CASSTDPGAEAFF. CDR3 DNA sequence: TGTGCCAGCAGCACCGACCCGGGGGCTGAAGCTTTCTTT. This sequence joins TRBV7-7 and TRBJ1-1; D possibly corresponds to TRBD1 (5 bases). CDR1 is SSHAT and CDR2 is FNYEAQ in the germline V gene (reference sequence). This CDR3 has 13 amino acids. The V gene lost 5 bases and the J gene lost 6 bases, with 13 bases spanning the gap.

The chain couples TRBV27 to TRBJ2-1; 11 positions match TRBD1. Germline V CDR1 and CDR2: MNHEY, SMNVEV (reference sequence). With V trimmed by 3 bases and J by 4 bases, 8 bases remained unmatched. The CDR3 has 17 residues. The CDR3 nucleotides read TGTGCCAGCAGTTTGGTATGGACAGGGGGCATGTACAATGAGCAGTTCTTC. Its translation is CASSLVWTGGMYNEQFF.

This rearrangement joins TRBV4-3 to TRBJ2-1; 8 nucleotides line up with TRBD2. CDR3 length: 13 residues. Looked up from germline, CDR1 is LGHNA and CDR2 is YSLEER. Trimming took 4 bases from V and 13 from J; bases not matched to a gene: 9. CDR3 loop: CASSPTGGTSQFF. The CDR3 region has the DNA TGCGCCAGCAGCCCAACGGGGGGGACTAGTCAGTTCTTC.

This rearrangement joins TRBV7-9 to TRBJ2-7; D ambiguous. Trimming took 3 bases from V and 3 from J, leaving 18 bases between them. This CDR3 has 16 residues. Per the germline V gene, CDR1 is SEHNR and CDR2 is FQNEAQ (reference sequence). The chain's CDR3 is CASSFIVKEWSYEQYF. CDR3 nucleotide sequence: TGTGCCAGCAGCTTCATTGTCAAGGAGTGGAGCTACGAGCAGTACTTC.

The rearrangement joins TRBV27 to TRBJ2-5; D possibly corresponds to TRBD2 (6 bases). The germline CDR1 and CDR2 sequences are MNHEY and SMNVEV (reference sequence). This CDR3 region has 15 residues. Trimming left V 4 bases short and J 4 bases short, with 16 bases between. The CDR3 reads CASSSGEEEGETQYF. The CDR3 DNA sequence: TGTGCCAGCAGTTCGGGCGAGGAGGAGGGAGAGACCCAGTACTTC.

This chain uses TRBV4-2 with TRBJ2-1; weak D call: TRBD1 (7 bases). This CDR3 comprises 14 residues. V shed 1 base and J shed 10 bases, with 14 bases lying between them. The germline CDR1 and CDR2 sequences are LGHNA and YNFKEQ. CDR3 sequence: CASSQGQGGSEQFF. The CDR3 DNA sequence: TGTGCCAGCAGCCAAGGACAGGGAGGTAGCGAGCAGTTCTTC.

This chain connects TRBV19 to TRBJ1-1; 7 bases fit TRBD1. This CDR3 comprises 13 residues. V lost 5 bases and J lost 11; bases outside the gene matches: 11. The germline V gene has CDR1 LNHDA and CDR2 SQIVND (reference sequence). Here the CDR3 DNA reads TGTGCCAGTAGTCCCTCCACAGGGGCAAGGGCTTTCTTT. Translation gives CASSPSTGARAFF.

The rearrangement uses TRBV2 and TRBJ2-3, with D perhaps TRBD1 or TRBD2 (5 bases each). Germline lookup yields CDR1 SNHLY and CDR2 FYNNEI. Trimming shortened V by 4 bases and J by 3 bases, and 11 bases separated the two germline ends. The CDR3 consists of 14 residues. The CDR3 coding sequence is TGTGCCAGCAGTGGGGGGTCCTGGACAGATACGCAGTATTTT. Translated: CASSGGSWTDTQYF. Together with reference TRBV2 and TRBJ2-3, the CDR3 gives the full variable domain: EPEVTQTPSHQVTQMGQEVILRCVPISNHLYFYWYRQILGQKVEFLVSFYNNEISEKSEIFDDQFSVERPDGSNFTLKIRSTKLEDSAMYFCASSGGSWTDTQYFGPGTRLTVL.

The CDR3 protein is CASSPKGLAVYEQYV. The CDR3 DNA is TGTGCCAGCAGCCCAAAGGGACTAGCCGTCTACGAGCAGTACGTC. The chain joins TRBV7-8 to TRBJ2-7; 9 positions agree with TRBD2. The V and J ends lost 5 bases and 3 bases, in that order; junction bases with no gene match: 8. CDR1 and CDR2 from the germline V gene are SGHVS and FQNEAQ. CDR3 length: 15 amino acids.

CDR3 nucleotides: TGTGCCAGCAGCTCAACAGGGGTTAACTATGGCTACACCTTC. This sequence encodes CASSSTGVNYGYTF. The chain couples TRBV5-5 to TRBJ1-2; TRBD1 matches 7 bases. V was clipped by 3 bases and J by 1 base; unmatched bases: 3. Looked up from germline, CDR1 is SGHKS and CDR2 is YYEKEE (reference sequence). This CDR3 is 14 amino acids long.

A note on this clone: This sample includes further DNA sequences coding for the same CDR3. The chain recombines TRBV10-3 with TRBJ2-5; 8 positions match TRBD1. Germline V lookup: CDR1 ENHRY, CDR2 SYGVKD. The CDR3 is made up of 18 amino acids. Germline trimming cut 0 bases from V and 1 base from J; bases unmatched to any gene: 10. Written as DNA, the CDR3 is TGTGCCATCAGTGAGTCCATGACGGGACAGGAGATCCAAGAGACCCAGTACTTC. Translated: CAISESMTGQEIQETQYF.

The rearrangement uses TRBV6-5 and TRBJ2-7; no definite D call. The CDR3 has 14 residues. V was cut by 5 bases and J by 2 bases, with 13 bases left in between. Per the germline V gene, CDR1 is MNHEY and CDR2 is SVGAGI. This CDR3 reads CASSVLGSAYEQYF. DNA for the CDR3: TGTGCCAGCAGTGTTCTGGGGTCGGCCTACGAGCAGTACTTC.

V gene TRBV29-1 combines with J gene TRBJ1-2; D perhaps matches TRBD1 (5 bases). This CDR3 has 11 amino acids. V gave up 3 bases and J gave up 6 bases, with 8 bases separating them. Per germline, CDR1 SQVTM and CDR2 ANQGSEA. The chain's CDR3 is CSVEQGHGYTF. For the CDR3, the DNA is TGCAGCGTTGAGCAGGGCCATGGCTACACCTTC.

The chain recombines TRBV4-1 with TRBJ2-1, with TRBD1 identical over 7 bases. CDR1 is MGHRA and CDR2 is YSYEKL in the germline V gene. This CDR3 region has 17 residues. The junction had 9 bases not matched to a gene; V was cut back by 4 bases and J by 0 bases. CDR3 in amino acids: CASSPTRGQGSYNEQFF. The CDR3 bases are TGCGCCAGCAGCCCAACTAGGGGGCAGGGCTCCTACAATGAGCAGTTCTTC.

The V and J genes are TRBV7-9 and TRBJ2-1; possibly TRBD2 for D (6 bases). CDR1 is SEHNR, CDR2 FQNEAQ, per germline (reference sequence). V was pared by 1 base and J by 4 bases, with 11 bases between. The CDR3 runs 15 residues. The CDR3 coding sequence is TGTGCCAGCAGCTTAGATAGCGGAGCTTACAATGAGCAGTTCTTC. Encoded protein: CASSLDSGAYNEQFF. Full variable domain (remainder filled in from reference TRBV7-9 and TRBJ2-1): DTGVSQNPRHKITKRGQNVTFRCDPISEHNRLYWYRQTLGQGPEFLTYFQNEAQLEKSRLLSDRFSAERPKGSFSTLEIQRTEQGDSAMYLCASSLDSGAYNEQFFGPGTRLTVL.

The CDR3 coding sequence is TGCAGCGTTGAACAGGGGGCGGTTCAGTACTTC. Translating it yields CSVEQGAVQYF. The rearrangement uses TRBV29-1 and TRBJ2-4, with 8 positions matching TRBD1. J gave up 11 bases and V 2 bases, and 2 bases lay outside the gene matches. CDR3 size: 11 residues. Per the germline V gene, CDR1 is SQVTM and CDR2 is ANQGSEA. Drawing the rest from reference TRBV29-1 and TRBJ2-4, the complete variable domain is SAVISQKPSRDICQRGTSLTIQCQVDSQVTMMFWYRQQPGQSLTLIATANQGSEATYESGFVIDKFPISRPNLTFSTLTVSNMSPEDSSIYLCSVEQGAVQYFGAGTRLSVL.

The V call is TRBV18, the J call TRBJ2-3; D unclear. The CDR3 is 14 amino acids. CDR1 KGHSH and CDR2 LQKENI come from the germline V gene. V gave up 0 bases and J gave up 5 bases, with 9 bases separating them. CDR3: CASSPPVLGDTQYF. The CDR3 nucleotides read TGTGCCAGCTCACCACCAGTCCTAGGAGATACGCAGTATTTT.